This T cell receptor beta chain was sequenced in a study of blood T cells in healthy people across ages. For the second PCR, which ran for about 6 to 12 cycles, a sample-barcoded 5' primer and a J-beta primer mix were used. Sequencing recovered at least 3 million CDR3-containing paired-end reads from each sample. TCRdb ran MiXCR on the 5' RACE reads and lists one entry per CDR3 protein. This table holds approximately 1.5 million distinct CDR3 sequences, approximately 43% found once. Healthy Caucasian individuals from Russia aged 6 to 90 served as donors. Each individual donor underwent a draw of around 9.8 milliliters of peripheral blood. The study isolated at least 6 million PBMCs from each sample. The V end was cut by 6 bases, the J end by 0 bases, with 15 bases between. This CDR3 comprises 17 residues. Germline values: CDR1 MNHEY, CDR2 SVGEGT.

Specimen: blood. This receptor was identified in a woman in her late teens or twenties in good health. J is TRBJ2-6 and V is TRBV6-2 or TRBV6-3; no firm D call. The chain's CDR3 is CASSPDKGYSGANVLTF. The CDR3 region has the DNA TGTGCCAGCAGCCCAGACAAGGGATACTCTGGGGCCAACGTCCTGACTTTC.